These 17 T cell receptor beta chains were sequenced from one sample in a study of early T cells in non-severe SARS-CoV-2 infection (dated by TCRdb to about 2021). The library was prepared using 5' RACE. Instrument on record: NextSeq 500. TCRdb passed the public sequencing reads through fastp at Q25 and MiXCR, retaining productive beta sequences. Every distinct CDR3 protein forms one entry, paired with its most common genes and DNA. The sample profile shows tens of thousands of distinct CDR3 sequences; 6.6% of them were found once. The ten largest clones add up to 5.8% of the sample. Sample: whole blood, taken at baseline. These receptors were taken from an adult who was a healthcare worker with PCR-confirmed SARS-CoV-2 infection or an uninfected control (not recorded which).

The chain combines TRBV20-1 with TRBJ1-3, with D possibly TRBD1 on 5 matching bases. The CDR3 spans 16 residues. Trimming removed 3 bases from V and 3 bases from J, with 18 bases in between. Germline CDR1 DFQATT, CDR2 SNEGSKA (reference sequence). CDR3 residues: CSASAHERGHGNTIYF. The CDR3 region has the DNA TGCAGTGCTAGTGCTCACGAGAGGGGCCATGGAAACACCATATATTTT.

This clonotype has a handful of counts. The chain couples TRBV27 to TRBJ2-2; 11 nucleotides line up with TRBD1. The trim removed 4 bases at V and 7 bases at J, leaving 2 bases unmatched. CDR3 length equals 14 residues. Looked up from germline, CDR1 is MNHEY and CDR2 is SMNVEV (reference sequence). CDR3 DNA: TGTGCCAGCAGTTGGACAGGGGGCCACGGGGAGCTGTTTTTT. Translating it yields CASSWTGGHGELFF.

The chain is built from TRBV5-6 and TRBJ2-7, with D perhaps matching TRBD1 (5 bases). The V end lost 0 bases, the J end lost 6 bases, and 19 bases lay between the germline ends. The germline V gene has CDR1 SGHDT and CDR2 YYEEEE. The length of the CDR3 is 16 residues. The CDR3 region has the DNA TGTGCCAGCAGCTTGGAAGGGGCTAGGGTCAGGTGCGAGCAGTACTTC. This sequence encodes CASSLEGARVRCEQYF. The full variable domain, completed using reference TRBV5-6 and TRBJ2-7, is DAGVTQSPTHLIKTRGQQVTLRCSPKSGHDTVSWYQQALGQGPQFIFQYYEEEERQRGNFPDRFSGHQFPNYSSELNVNALLLGDSALYLCASSLEGARVRCEQYFGPGTRLTVT.

This clonotype was seen at least ten times. The rearrangement uses TRBV7-6 and TRBJ2-3; the D gene is possibly TRBD2 (7 bases). CDR3 length equals 14 residues. Trimming shortened V by 7 bases and J by 6 bases, and 17 bases separated the two germline ends. The germline gives CDR1 SGHVS, CDR2 FNYEAQ. Here the CDR3 reads CASIRGGAGDTQYF. DNA of the CDR3: TGTGCCAGCATTAGAGGGGGGGCAGGGGATACGCAGTATTTT.

The rearrangement uses TRBV3-1 and TRBJ1-2; D remains ambiguous. The ends were cut back, 4 bases at V and 7 bases at J, with 22 bases in the middle. Germline-derived CDR1 and CDR2 are LGHDT and YNNKEL (reference sequence). The CDR3 covers 16 residues. The CDR3 loop reads CASSLTSTRERRGYTF. The CDR3 bases are TGTGCCAGCAGCCTCACTTCTACCCGGGAGAGACGTGGCTACACCTTC.

This clonotype was counted ten times or more. The CDR3 spells CASSYADRPLHF. The CDR3 DNA sequence: TGTGCCAGCAGTTACGCTGACAGACCTCTCCACTTT. This chain connects TRBV6-6 to TRBJ1-6, with D perhaps TRBD1 (5 bases). The CDR3 is 12 residues long. Trimming left V 2 bases short and J 16 bases short, with 12 bases between. Germline loops: CDR1 MNHNY, CDR2 SVGAGI (reference sequence).

This clonotype was seen a few times. The genes are TRBV27 and TRBJ2-7; no clear D gene. The V gene's germline CDR1 is MNHEY and CDR2 SMNVEV (reference sequence). CDR3 length: 12 amino acids. V dropped 4 bases and J dropped 0 bases, with 4 bases sitting between them. CDR3 DNA sequence: TGTGCCAGCAGTTCCCGCTCCTACGAGCAGTACTTC. As protein: CASSSRSYEQYF.

This clonotype has a count of ten or more. The rearrangement uses TRBV5-1 and TRBJ1-5, with D perhaps TRBD1 (6 bases). Trimming cost V 4 bases and J 7 bases, with 15 bases left between them. The CDR3 has 14 amino acids. The germline V gene has CDR1 SGHRS and CDR2 YFSETQ. The chain's CDR3 is CASSEGRGAQPQHF. The DNA for the CDR3 is TGCGCCAGCAGCGAAGGAAGGGGGGCCCAGCCCCAGCATTTT. Looking up the rest from reference TRBV5-1 and TRBJ1-5 gives the full variable domain: KAGVTQTPRYLIKTRGQQVTLSCSPISGHRSVSWYQQTPGQGLQFLFEYFSETQRNKGNFPGRFSGRQFSNSRSEMNVSTLELGDSALYLCASSEGRGAQPQHFGDGTRLSIL.

This clonotype was observed a handful of times. The chain is built from TRBV18 and TRBJ2-2, with 9 bases that match TRBD1. Germline V gives CDR1 KGHSH, CDR2 LQKENI. The CDR3 spans 16 residues. Trimming removed 4 bases from V and 2 bases from J; junction bases left unmatched: 5. The CDR3: CASSQGQGSNTGELFF. The DNA of the CDR3 is TGTGCCAGCTCACAGGGACAGGGATCCAACACCGGGGAGCTGTTTTTT.

This chain joins TRBV7-9 and TRBJ1-2, with 7 bases identical to TRBD1. The CDR3 contains 12 residues. The germline CDR1 and CDR2 sequences are SEHNR and FQNEAQ (reference sequence). The ends lost 4 bases at V and 7 bases at J; junction bases unmatched: 3. CDR3 amino acids: CASSSTGPGYTF. In DNA, the CDR3 is TGTGCCAGCAGCTCGACAGGGCCTGGCTACACCTTC.

This chain links TRBV7-2 with TRBJ2-7, with TRBD2 identical over 12 bases. The J segment lost 4 bases and the V segment lost 2 bases, leaving 3 bases of the junction unmatched. This CDR3 region has 15 residues. Germline loops: CDR1 SGHTA, CDR2 FQGNSA. Here the CDR3 DNA reads TGTGCCAGCAGCTTACTAGCGGGGGGGCTATACGAGCAGTACTTC. Its protein product is CASSLLAGGLYEQYF.

The chain combines TRBV20-1 with TRBJ2-3; 9 nucleotides align to TRBD2. CDR1 and CDR2 from the germline V gene are DFQATT and SNEGSKA (reference sequence). The V gene end was trimmed by 6 bases and the J gene end by 2 bases; junction bases not matched to a gene: 15. The CDR3 covers 17 residues. The CDR3, as DNA: TGCAGTGCGCCTAGGGGTGATAAGCGGGGGGCCACAGATACGCAGTATTTT. Its protein is CSAPRGDKRGATDTQYF.

Ten or more counts support this clonotype. V usage is TRBV4-3 and J usage is TRBJ1-6; D unclear. Trimming took 5 bases from V and 6 from J, leaving 11 bases between them. The CDR3 is made up of 14 amino acids. Per the germline V gene, CDR1 is LGHNA and CDR2 is YSLEER. The CDR3 bases are TGCGCCAGCAGCTCCGGGTCTTTTAATTCACCCCTCCACTTT. Translating gives CASSSGSFNSPLHF.

The chain recombines TRBV6-1 with TRBJ2-7, with D unclear. CDR1 is MNHNS and CDR2 is SASEGT in the germline V gene. With 1 base removed from V and 0 bases from J, the gap between germline ends came to 13 bases. The CDR3 is 16 residues long. CDR3 sequence reads: CASSEGDAVVSYEQYF. In nucleotides, the CDR3 is TGTGCCAGCAGTGAAGGAGATGCAGTAGTCTCCTACGAGCAGTACTTC.

This clonotype has a handful of counts. The V call is TRBV5-6, the J call TRBJ2-7, with D unclear. Per the germline V gene, CDR1 is SGHDT and CDR2 is YYEEEE. The V end was cut by 1 base, the J end by 5 bases, with 19 bases between. The CDR3 is 16 amino acids. The chain's CDR3 is CASSLRAPRVTDEQYF. CDR3 nucleotide sequence: TGTGCCAGCAGCTTGAGGGCCCCAAGGGTAACCGACGAGCAGTACTTC. Full variable domain (missing parts from reference TRBV5-6 and TRBJ2-7): DAGVTQSPTHLIKTRGQQVTLRCSPKSGHDTVSWYQQALGQGPQFIFQYYEEEERQRGNFPDRFSGHQFPNYSSELNVNALLLGDSALYLCASSLRAPRVTDEQYFGPGTRLTVT.

The genes are TRBV5-1 and TRBJ1-1, with TRBD1 matching over 7 bases. The germline gives CDR1 SGHRS, CDR2 YFSETQ. The ends lost 2 bases at V and 4 bases at J; junction bases unmatched: 2. This CDR3 has 13 residues. CDR3 in amino acids: CASSFQGGTEAFF. CDR3 DNA sequence: TGCGCCAGCAGCTTTCAGGGGGGCACTGAAGCTTTCTTT.

The rearrangement uses TRBV7-2 and TRBJ2-3; 11 positions agree with TRBD2. This CDR3 has 18 residues. V trimming: 5 bases; J trimming: 0 bases; junction bases outside the gene matches: 10. The germline V gene has CDR1 SGHTA and CDR2 FQGNSA. The CDR3 spells CASSPSRLAGQSTDTQYF. As DNA, the CDR3 is TGTGCCAGCAGCCCCTCTAGACTAGCGGGGCAGAGCACAGATACGCAGTATTTT.